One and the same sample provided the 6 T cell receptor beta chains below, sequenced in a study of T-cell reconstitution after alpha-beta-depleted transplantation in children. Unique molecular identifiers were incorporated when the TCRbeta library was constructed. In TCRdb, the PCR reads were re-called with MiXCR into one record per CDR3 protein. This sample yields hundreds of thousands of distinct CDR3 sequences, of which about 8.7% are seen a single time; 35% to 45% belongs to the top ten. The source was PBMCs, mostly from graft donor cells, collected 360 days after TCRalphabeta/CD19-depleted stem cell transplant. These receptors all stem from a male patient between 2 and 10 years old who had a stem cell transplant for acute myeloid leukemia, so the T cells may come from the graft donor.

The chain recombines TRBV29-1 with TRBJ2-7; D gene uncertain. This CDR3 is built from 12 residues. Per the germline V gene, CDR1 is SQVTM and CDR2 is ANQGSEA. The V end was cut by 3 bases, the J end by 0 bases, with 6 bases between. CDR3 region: CSVEASSYEQYF. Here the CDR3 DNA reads TGCAGCGTTGAGGCCAGCTCCTACGAGCAGTACTTC.

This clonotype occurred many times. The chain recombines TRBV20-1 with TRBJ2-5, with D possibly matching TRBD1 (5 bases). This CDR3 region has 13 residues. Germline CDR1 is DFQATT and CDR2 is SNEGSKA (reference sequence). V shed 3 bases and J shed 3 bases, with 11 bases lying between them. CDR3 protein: CSASRGREETQYF. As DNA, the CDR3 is TGCAGTGCTAGTAGGGGCCGAGAAGAGACCCAGTACTTC.

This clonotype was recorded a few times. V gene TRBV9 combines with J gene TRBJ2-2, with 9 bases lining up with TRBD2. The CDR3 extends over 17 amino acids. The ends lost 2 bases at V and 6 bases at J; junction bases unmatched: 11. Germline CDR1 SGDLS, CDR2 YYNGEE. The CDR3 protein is CASSVGHSGGLPGELFF. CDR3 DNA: TGTGCCAGCAGCGTCGGTCATAGCGGGGGCCTCCCCGGGGAGCTGTTTTTT.

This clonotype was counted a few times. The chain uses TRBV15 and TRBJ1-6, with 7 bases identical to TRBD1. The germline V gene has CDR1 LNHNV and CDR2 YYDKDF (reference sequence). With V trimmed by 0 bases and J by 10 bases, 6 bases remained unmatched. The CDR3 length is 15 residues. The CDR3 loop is CATSRDNRGNSPLHF. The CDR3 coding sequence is TGTGCCACCAGCAGAGATAACAGGGGCAACTCACCCCTCCACTTT.

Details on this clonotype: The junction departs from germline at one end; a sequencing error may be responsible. The CDR3 DNA reads TGTGCCAGCAGCGTAGCTAGAGGGACCTCTAGCATAGATACGCAGTATTTT. Translated: CASSVARGTSSIDTQYF. The chain links TRBV9 to TRBJ2-3; D assignment may be TRBD1 or TRBD2 (5 bases each). The length of the CDR3 is 17 residues. Germline-derived CDR1 and CDR2 are SGDLS and YYNGEE. The full variable domain, rest sourced from reference TRBV9 and TRBJ2-3, is DSGVTQTPKHLITATGQRVTLRCSPRSGDLSVYWYQQSLDQGLQFLIQYYNGEERAKGNILERFSAQQFPDLHSELNLSSLELGDSALYFCASSVARGTSSIDTQYFGPGTRLTVL.

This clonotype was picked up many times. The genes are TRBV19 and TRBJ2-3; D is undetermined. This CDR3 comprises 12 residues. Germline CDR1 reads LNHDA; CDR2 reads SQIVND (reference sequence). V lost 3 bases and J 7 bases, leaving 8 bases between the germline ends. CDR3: CASSIGLNTQYF. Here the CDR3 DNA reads TGTGCCAGTAGTATTGGCTTGAATACGCAGTATTTT.